A single sample is the source of the 17 T cell receptor beta chains below, sequenced in a study of blood T cell repertoires in COVID-19. Profiled with immunoSEQ multiplex PCR; TCRdb holds only in-frame clones, not every one. The repertoire includes about 46,000 clones, over 70% of them detected once, and 8% sits in the top ten. What was sequenced was peripheral blood. These receptors all come from a man aged 50 to 59 with acute or convalescent COVID-19.

The sample holds a few counts of this clone. The rearrangement links TRBV7-2 to TRBJ1-1; the match to TRBD1 covers 7 bases. The J segment lost 7 bases and the V segment lost 5 bases, leaving 10 bases of the junction unmatched. From germline, CDR1 is SGHTA and CDR2 FQGNSA. The length of the CDR3 is 14 residues. As DNA, the CDR3 is TGTGCCAGCAGCCCGAGGGACAGTCGTTTTGAAGCTTTCTTT. This sequence encodes CASSPRDSRFEAFF.

J is TRBJ2-1 and V is TRBV3-1 (or the pseudogene TRBV3-2), with 9 bases aligning to TRBD2. The CDR3 spans 16 residues. After removal of 4 bases from V and 6 bases from J, the junction contained 10 bases not matched to a gene. Germline CDR1 reads LGHDT; CDR2 reads YNNKEL (reference sequence). The CDR3 protein is CASSLPGTSQSNEQFF. For the CDR3, the DNA is TGTGCCAGCAGCCTACCCGGGACTAGCCAATCCAATGAGCAGTTCTTC.

The chain combines TRBV7-9 with TRBJ2-5; 7 nucleotides match TRBD2. The CDR3 contains 15 residues. Trimming removed 3 bases from V and 4 bases from J; junction bases left unmatched: 8. Germline V CDR1 and CDR2: SEHNR, FQNEAQ (reference sequence). The CDR3: CASSFPWGGRETQYF. The CDR3 DNA reads TGTGCCAGCAGCTTCCCTTGGGGGGGAAGAGAGACCCAGTACTTC.

Only a few counts were recorded for this clone. J is TRBJ2-2 and V is TRBV21-1; the table's TRBD1 call for D was not verified on the DNA. TRBV21-1 is tagged as a pseudogene. This CDR3 has 18 amino acids. The CDR3 sequence is CASSKAGQGPSNTGELFF. CDR3 nucleotides: TGTGCCAGCAGCAAAGCGGGACAGGGTCCGAGTAACACCGGGGAGCTGTTTTTT.

The CDR3, as DNA: TGTGCCAGCAGACCAATTAGGAGCTCCTACGAGCAGTACTTC. As protein: CASRPIRSSYEQYF. This chain connects TRBV6-5 to TRBJ2-7; D is uncertain. Per germline, CDR1 MNHEY and CDR2 SVGAGI. CDR3 length: 14 amino acids. Deletions cut 6 bases from V and 0 bases from J, with 12 bases between.

The chain has TRBV25-1 and TRBJ2-7; D possibly corresponds to TRBD1 (6 bases). Trimming took off 4 bases at V and 3 bases at J, with 19 bases between the two ends. The CDR3 consists of 16 residues. CDR1 and CDR2 from the germline V gene are MGHDK and SYGVNS. The CDR3 reads CASSGDNGQTVYEQYF. The DNA for the CDR3 is TGTGCCAGCAGTGGGGATAATGGACAGACTGTCTACGAGCAGTACTTC.

The gene calls are TRBV15 and TRBJ2-3; no definite D call. In germline, CDR1 is LNHNV, CDR2 YYDKDF (reference sequence). Trimming removed 8 bases from V and 1 base from J, with 13 bases in between. The CDR3 covers 14 residues. The CDR3 DNA sequence: TGTGCCACCTCTCTAGGAGTTCGCACAGATACGCAGTATTTT. Encoded protein: CATSLGVRTDTQYF.

The chain uses TRBV24-1 and TRBJ1-4; 11 nucleotides match TRBD1. Germline V gene lookup returns CDR1 KGHDR and CDR2 SFDVKD. V shed 2 bases and J 7 bases; nucleotides not matched to a gene: 5. There are 16 residues in the CDR3. CDR3 DNA: TGTGCCACCAGTGATTCAGGACAGGGGGCGGTTGAAAAACTGTTTTTT. Encoded protein: CATSDSGQGAVEKLFF.

This chain uses TRBV14 with TRBJ1-5; D not resolved. Trimming stripped 2 bases from V and 5 bases from J, with 10 bases between. Germline CDR1 is SGHDN and CDR2 is FVKESK. CDR3 length equals 14 residues. Here the CDR3 reads CASSQWQSDQPQHF. The CDR3 DNA reads as TGTGCCAGCAGCCAATGGCAAAGCGATCAGCCCCAGCATTTT.

This chain joins TRBV19 and TRBJ1-2; 7 positions agree with TRBD1. The CDR3 is 17 residues long. V lost 4 bases to trimming and J lost 2 bases; unmatched junction nucleotides: 13. CDR1 and CDR2 (germline): LNHDA, SQIVND (reference sequence). This CDR3 reads CASSRRDRSFLNYGYTF. In nucleotides, the CDR3 is TGTGCCAGTAGTAGGCGGGACAGATCATTTTTAAACTATGGCTACACCTTC.

The V call is TRBV6-5, the J call TRBJ1-2, with TRBD1 as a possible D gene (5 bases). Germline CDR1 is MNHEY and CDR2 is SVGAGI. Trimming pared 4 bases from V and 4 bases from J, leaving 10 bases between. This CDR3 has 13 residues. CDR3: CASSSPRVYGYTF. The CDR3 DNA is TGTGCCAGCAGTTCCCCCAGGGTCTATGGCTACACCTTC.

The chain is built from TRBV29-1 and TRBJ2-3, with 10 bases that match TRBD1. The CDR3 length is 14 residues. Germline assignment: CDR1 SQVTM and CDR2 ANQGSEA. V shed 6 bases, J shed 0 bases, and the junction held 3 bases outside the gene matches. The CDR3 DNA follows: TGCAGCGTGAAGACAGGGGGCAGCACAGATACGCAGTATTTT. This sequence encodes CSVKTGGSTDTQYF.

This clone was counted once. The chain recombines TRBV19 with TRBJ1-2, with TRBD1 as a possible D gene (6 bases). CDR3 length: 11 residues. Germline V gene lookup returns CDR1 LNHDA and CDR2 SQIVND (reference sequence). V dropped 4 bases and J dropped 14 bases, with 14 bases sitting between them. The CDR3 spells CASSTGTPLTF. The CDR3 DNA reads as TGTGCCAGTAGTACGGGGACACCCCTGACCTTC. Full variable domain (remainder filled in from reference TRBV19 and TRBJ1-2): DGGITQSPKYLFRKEGQNVTLSCEQNLNHDAMYWYRQDPGQGLRLIYYSQIVNDFQKGDIAEGYSVSREKKESFPLTVTSAQKNPTAFYLCASSTGTPLTFGSGTRLTVV.

This chain uses TRBV5-1 with TRBJ1-4; 9 bases fit TRBD1. The CDR3 length is 14 residues. CDR1 and CDR2 (germline): SGHRS, YFSETQ. Trimming at V came to 2 bases and at J to 5 bases, leaving 1 base not matched to a gene. The CDR3 sequence: CASSFGTGNEKLFF. Here the CDR3 DNA reads TGCGCCAGCAGCTTCGGGACAGGGAATGAAAAACTGTTTTTT.

The chain couples TRBV6-5 to TRBJ1-5; D perhaps matches TRBD1 (6 bases). This CDR3 is built from 13 residues. V was cut by 7 bases and J by 5 bases, with 12 bases left in between. CDR1 is MNHEY and CDR2 is SVGAGI in the germline V gene. This chain's CDR3 is CASTTQGDQPQHF. CDR3 DNA: TGTGCCAGCACCACACAGGGTGATCAGCCCCAGCATTTT.

J is TRBJ2-3 and V is TRBV7-3, with D perhaps TRBD2 (5 bases). Germline-derived CDR1 and CDR2 are SGHTA and FQGTGA. The V and J ends lost 0 bases and 5 bases respectively, with 6 bases between them. The CDR3 is 13 residues long. CDR3 region: CASSLTSGDTQYF. CDR3 bases: TGTGCCAGCAGCTTAACAAGCGGAGATACGCAGTATTTT.

The chain uses TRBV13 and TRBJ2-3; 10 bases map to TRBD2. V shed 2 bases and J 4 bases; nucleotides not matched to a gene: 0. CDR3 size: 14 residues. Germline assignment: CDR1 PRHDT and CDR2 FYEKMQ (reference sequence). The CDR3, as DNA: TGTGCCAGCAGCTTACTAGCGGGAGCAGATACGCAGTATTTT. Its protein product is CASSLLAGADTQYF.